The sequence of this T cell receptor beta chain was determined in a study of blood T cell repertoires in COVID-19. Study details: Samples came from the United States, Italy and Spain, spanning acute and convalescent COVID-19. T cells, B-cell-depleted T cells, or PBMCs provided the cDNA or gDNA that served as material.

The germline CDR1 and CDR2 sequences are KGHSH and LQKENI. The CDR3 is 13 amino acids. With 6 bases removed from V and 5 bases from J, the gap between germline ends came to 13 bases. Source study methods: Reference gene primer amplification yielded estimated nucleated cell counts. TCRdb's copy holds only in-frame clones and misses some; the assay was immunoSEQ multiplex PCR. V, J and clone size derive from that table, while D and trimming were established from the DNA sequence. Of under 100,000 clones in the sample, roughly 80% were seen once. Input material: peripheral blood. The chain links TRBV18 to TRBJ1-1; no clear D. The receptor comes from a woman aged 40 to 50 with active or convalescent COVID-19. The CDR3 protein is CASSLRRKTEAFF. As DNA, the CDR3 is TGTGCCAGCTCCTTAAGGCGGAAAACTGAAGCTTTCTTT.